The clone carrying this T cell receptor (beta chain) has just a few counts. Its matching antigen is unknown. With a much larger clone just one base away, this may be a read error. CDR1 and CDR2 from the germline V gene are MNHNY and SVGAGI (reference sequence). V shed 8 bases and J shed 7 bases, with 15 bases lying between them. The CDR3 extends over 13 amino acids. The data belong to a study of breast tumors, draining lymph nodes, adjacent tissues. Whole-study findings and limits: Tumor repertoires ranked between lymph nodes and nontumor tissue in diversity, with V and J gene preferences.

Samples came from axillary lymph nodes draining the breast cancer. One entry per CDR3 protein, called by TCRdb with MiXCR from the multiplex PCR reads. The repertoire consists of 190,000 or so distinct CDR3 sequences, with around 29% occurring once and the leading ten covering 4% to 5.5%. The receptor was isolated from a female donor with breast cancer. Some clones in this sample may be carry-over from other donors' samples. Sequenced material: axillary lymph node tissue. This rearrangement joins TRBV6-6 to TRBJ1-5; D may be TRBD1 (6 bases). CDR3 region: CASVPGAGQPQHF. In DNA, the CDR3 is TGTGCCAGCGTGCCAGGGGCCGGACAGCCCCAGCATTTT.